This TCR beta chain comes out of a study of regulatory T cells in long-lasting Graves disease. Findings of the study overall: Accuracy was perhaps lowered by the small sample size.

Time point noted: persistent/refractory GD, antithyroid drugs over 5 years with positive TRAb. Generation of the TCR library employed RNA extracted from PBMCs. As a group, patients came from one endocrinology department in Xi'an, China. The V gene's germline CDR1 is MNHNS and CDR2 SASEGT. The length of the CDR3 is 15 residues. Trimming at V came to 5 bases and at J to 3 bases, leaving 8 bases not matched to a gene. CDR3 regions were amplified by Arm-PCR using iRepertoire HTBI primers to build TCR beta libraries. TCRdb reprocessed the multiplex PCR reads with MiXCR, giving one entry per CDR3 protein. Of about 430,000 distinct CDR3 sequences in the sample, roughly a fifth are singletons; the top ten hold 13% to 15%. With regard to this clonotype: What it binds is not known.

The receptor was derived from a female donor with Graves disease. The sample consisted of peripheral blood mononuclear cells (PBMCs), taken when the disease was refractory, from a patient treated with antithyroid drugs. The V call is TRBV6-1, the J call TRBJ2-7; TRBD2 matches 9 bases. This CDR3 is CASSNLAGKGYEQYF. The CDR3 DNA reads TGTGCCAGCAGTAACCTAGCGGGAAAGGGCTACGAGCAGTACTTC.